This entry features one T cell receptor beta chain sequence. Per the original data handling: From reference gene primer amplification, estimates of nucleated cell counts were derived. Method: immunoSEQ multiplex PCR; TCRdb's copy keeps in-frame clones and lacks some. The V and J calls and clone size were taken over from that table, and D and trimming were inferred from the DNA. Found here are approximately 60,000 clones, 80% to 95% of them singletons; the top ten hold approximately 2.6%. The data were taken from a study of blood T cell repertoires in COVID-19. In the study overall: The United States, Italy and Spain were the sources of the acute and convalescent COVID-19 samples. Nucleic acid was either cDNA or gDNA, and it came from T cells, B-cell-depleted T cells, or PBMCs.

Germline V gene data show CDR1 as MNHEY and CDR2 as SVGEGT. CDR3 length: 15 residues. V lost 0 bases and J 0 bases, leaving 9 bases between the germline ends. Sequenced input: peripheral blood. The genes are TRBV6-2 or TRBV6-3 and TRBJ2-7; TRBD2 is a possible D gene (5 bases). The origin of this receptor is a man in his 70s with active COVID-19. The CDR3 DNA reads as TGTGCCAGCAGTTACTCCCGGGGAAACTCCTACGAGCAGTACTTC. This encodes CASSYSRGNSYEQYF.